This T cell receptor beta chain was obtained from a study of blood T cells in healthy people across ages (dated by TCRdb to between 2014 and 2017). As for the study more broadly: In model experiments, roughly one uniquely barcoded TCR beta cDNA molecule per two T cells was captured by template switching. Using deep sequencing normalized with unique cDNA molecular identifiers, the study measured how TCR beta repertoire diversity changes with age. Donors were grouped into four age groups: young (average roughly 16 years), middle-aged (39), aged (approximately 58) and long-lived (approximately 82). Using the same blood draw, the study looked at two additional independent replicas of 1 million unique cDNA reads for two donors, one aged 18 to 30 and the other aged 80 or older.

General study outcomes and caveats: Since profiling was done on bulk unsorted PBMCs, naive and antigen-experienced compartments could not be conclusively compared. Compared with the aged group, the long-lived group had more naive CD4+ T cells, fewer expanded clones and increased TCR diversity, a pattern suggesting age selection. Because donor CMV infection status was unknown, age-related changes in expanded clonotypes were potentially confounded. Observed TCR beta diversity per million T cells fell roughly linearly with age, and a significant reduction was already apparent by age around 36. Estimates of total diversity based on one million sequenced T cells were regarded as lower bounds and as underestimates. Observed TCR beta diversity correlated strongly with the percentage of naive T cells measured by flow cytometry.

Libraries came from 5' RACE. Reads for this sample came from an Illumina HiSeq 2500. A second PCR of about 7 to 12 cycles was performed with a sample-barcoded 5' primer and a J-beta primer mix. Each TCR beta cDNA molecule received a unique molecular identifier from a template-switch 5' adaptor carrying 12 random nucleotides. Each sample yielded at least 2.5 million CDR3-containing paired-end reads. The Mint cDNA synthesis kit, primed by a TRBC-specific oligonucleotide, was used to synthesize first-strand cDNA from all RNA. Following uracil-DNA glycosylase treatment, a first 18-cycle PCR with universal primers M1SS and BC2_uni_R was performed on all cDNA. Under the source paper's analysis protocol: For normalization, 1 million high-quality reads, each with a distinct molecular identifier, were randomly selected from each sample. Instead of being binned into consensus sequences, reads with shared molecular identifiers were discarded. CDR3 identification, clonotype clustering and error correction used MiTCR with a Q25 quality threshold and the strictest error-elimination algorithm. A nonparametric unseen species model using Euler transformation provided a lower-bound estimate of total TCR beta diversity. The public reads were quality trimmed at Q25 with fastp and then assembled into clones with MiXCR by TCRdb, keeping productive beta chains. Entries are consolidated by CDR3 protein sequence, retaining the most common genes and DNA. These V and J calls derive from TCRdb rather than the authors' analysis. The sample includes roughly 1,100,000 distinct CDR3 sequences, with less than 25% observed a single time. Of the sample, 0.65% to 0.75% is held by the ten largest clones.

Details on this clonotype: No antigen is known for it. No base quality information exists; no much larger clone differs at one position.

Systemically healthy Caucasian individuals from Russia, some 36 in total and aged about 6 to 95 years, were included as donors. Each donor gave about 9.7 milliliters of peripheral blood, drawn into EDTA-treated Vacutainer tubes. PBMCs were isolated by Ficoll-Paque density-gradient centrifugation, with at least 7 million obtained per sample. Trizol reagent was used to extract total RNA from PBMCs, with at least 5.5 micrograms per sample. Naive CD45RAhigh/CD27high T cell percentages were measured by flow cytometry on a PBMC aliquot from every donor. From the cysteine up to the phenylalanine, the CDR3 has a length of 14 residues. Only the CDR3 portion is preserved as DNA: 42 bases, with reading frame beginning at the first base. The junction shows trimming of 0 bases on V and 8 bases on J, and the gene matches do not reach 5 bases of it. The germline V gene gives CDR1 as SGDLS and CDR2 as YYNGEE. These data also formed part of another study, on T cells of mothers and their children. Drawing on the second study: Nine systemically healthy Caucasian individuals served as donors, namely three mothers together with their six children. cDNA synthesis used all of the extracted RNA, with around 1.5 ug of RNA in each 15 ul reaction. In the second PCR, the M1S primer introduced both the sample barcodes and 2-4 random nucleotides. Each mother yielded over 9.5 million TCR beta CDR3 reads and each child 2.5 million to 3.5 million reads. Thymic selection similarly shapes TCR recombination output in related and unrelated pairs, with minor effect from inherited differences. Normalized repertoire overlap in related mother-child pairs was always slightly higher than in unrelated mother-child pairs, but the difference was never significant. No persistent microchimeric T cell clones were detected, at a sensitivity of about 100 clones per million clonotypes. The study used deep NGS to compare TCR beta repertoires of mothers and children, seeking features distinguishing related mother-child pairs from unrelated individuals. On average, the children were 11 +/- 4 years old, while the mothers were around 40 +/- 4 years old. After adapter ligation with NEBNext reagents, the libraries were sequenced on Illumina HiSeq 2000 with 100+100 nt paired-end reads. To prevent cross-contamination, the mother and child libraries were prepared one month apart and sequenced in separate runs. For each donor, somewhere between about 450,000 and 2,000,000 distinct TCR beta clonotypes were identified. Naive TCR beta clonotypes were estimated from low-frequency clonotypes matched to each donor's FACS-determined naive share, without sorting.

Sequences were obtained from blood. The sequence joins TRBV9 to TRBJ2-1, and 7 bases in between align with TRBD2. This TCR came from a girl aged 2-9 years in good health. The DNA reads TGTGCCAGCAGCGTAGGGACTAGAGGGGATGAGCAGTTCTTC. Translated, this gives CASSVGTRGDEQFF.